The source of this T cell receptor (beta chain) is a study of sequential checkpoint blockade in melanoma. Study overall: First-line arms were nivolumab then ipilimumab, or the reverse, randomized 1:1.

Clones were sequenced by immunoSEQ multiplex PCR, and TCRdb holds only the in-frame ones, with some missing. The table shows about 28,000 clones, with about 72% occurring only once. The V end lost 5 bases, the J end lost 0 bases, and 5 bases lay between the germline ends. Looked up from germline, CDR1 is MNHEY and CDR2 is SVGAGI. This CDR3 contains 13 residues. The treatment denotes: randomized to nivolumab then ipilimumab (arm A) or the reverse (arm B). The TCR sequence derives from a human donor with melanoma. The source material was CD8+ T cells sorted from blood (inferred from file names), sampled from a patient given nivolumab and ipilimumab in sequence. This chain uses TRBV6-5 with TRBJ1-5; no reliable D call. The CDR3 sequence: CASSAHSNQPQHF. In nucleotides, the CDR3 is TGTGCCAGCAGTGCACATAGCAATCAGCCCCAGCATTTT.